This T cell receptor (beta chain) comes out of a study of graft-versus-host responses after intestinal transplantation. Overall study context: Multivisceral, liver-intestinal, or isolated intestinal grafts were transplanted into recipients.

The CDR3 spans 14 residues. Germline-derived CDR1 and CDR2 are MDHEN and SYDVKM. General study findings and limits: Circulating GvH clone levels at their peak were associated with HvG declines (early post-transplant). Recipient marrow harbored GvH clones, some of which surfaced first in ileum or blood. High graft-versus-host to host-versus-graft clonal ratios were seen in allografts of patients with graft-donor T cell macrochimerism.

Clones were read by immunoSEQ multiplex PCR, and TCRdb kept only the in-frame ones, dropping some. The sample yields 140,000 or so clones, roughly 91% seen once. Comment on this clone: The antigen is unknown.

The source material was unstimulated CD4+ T cells sorted from spleen or lymph node cells, sampled before intestinal transplant. The TCR was taken from a human donor who received an intestinal transplant. The V and J genes are TRBV28 and TRBJ2-5, with no clear D. TRBJ2-7 matches the DNA end more closely, so the J call is doubtful. The DNA for the CDR3 is TGTGCCAGCAGTTTAAAGCTGCGAGACTACGAGCAGTACTTC. Protein product: CASSLKLRDYEQYF.